This is a list of T cell receptor beta chains from one sample in a study of T-cell memory formation after mild COVID-19. In TCRdb, the 5' RACE reads were re-called with MiXCR into one record per CDR3 protein. The sample contains about 560,000 distinct CDR3 sequences, roughly 17% of which appear only once. Material for sequencing was PBMCs or a T cell subset sorted from them (not recorded which). These receptors came from an adult woman who had mild COVID-19 (a few samples of this study predate the infection). Cell type and time point are not known. Both conserved end residues are part of each CDR3. Each record gives: clone size, J gene, D gene, V gene, CDR3 DNA, CDR3 protein. D genes are given only for firm matches. Size values are once, few and many counts, or a class for expanded clones, and some rows have none.

clone size: few
J gene: TRBJ2-3
D gene: .
V gene: TRBV7-6
CDR3 DNA: TGTGCCAGCAGCCGTTCTATCAGCGGAGATAGCACAGATACGCAGTATTTT
CDR3 protein: CASSRSISGDSTDTQYF

clone size: many
J gene: TRBJ2-1
D gene: TRBD2
V gene: TRBV7-2
CDR3 DNA: TGTGCCAGCAGCTCGGGACTAGCGGGGTACAATGAGCAGTTCTTC
CDR3 protein: CASSSGLAGYNEQFF

clone size: few
J gene: TRBJ1-6
D gene: TRBD1
V gene: TRBV20-1
CDR3 DNA: TGCAGTGCTAGAGTAGGGGGCGGCTATTCACCCCTCCACTTT
CDR3 protein: CSARVGGGYSPLHF

clone size: .
J gene: TRBJ2-7
D gene: .
V gene: TRBV20-1
CDR3 DNA: TGCAGTGCCGAGGACCTCCACAACTCCTACGAGCAGTACTTC
CDR3 protein: CSAEDLHNSYEQYF

clone size: few
J gene: TRBJ2-1
D gene: TRBD1
V gene: TRBV12-3/TRBV12-4
CDR3 DNA: TGTGCCAGCAGTTTACAGCCTTGGGACAGGGTTGACAATGAGCAGTTCTTC
CDR3 protein: CASSLQPWDRVDNEQFF

clone size: few
J gene: TRBJ2-1
D gene: .
V gene: TRBV6-5
CDR3 DNA: TGTGCCAGCAGTCCCGGGCTGGGCTACAATGAGCAGTTCTTC
CDR3 protein: CASSPGLGYNEQFF

clone size: many
J gene: TRBJ2-1
D gene: TRBD1
V gene: TRBV5-1
CDR3 DNA: TGTGCCAGCAGTTTGGACAGGGGCTACAATGAGCAGTTCTTC
CDR3 protein: CASSLDRGYNEQFF

clone size: .
J gene: TRBJ2-5
D gene: TRBD2
V gene: TRBV20-1
CDR3 DNA: TGCAGTTGTCTAGCGGGGGCCGAGTACCAAGAGACCCAGTACTTC
CDR3 protein: CSCLAGAEYQETQYF

clone size: few
J gene: TRBJ1-6
D gene: .
V gene: TRBV13
CDR3 DNA: TGTGCCAGCAGCTTCAGGGGTCCGTTCGATTCACCCCTCCACTTT
CDR3 protein: CASSFRGPFDSPLHF

clone size: .
J gene: TRBJ2-3
D gene: TRBD2
V gene: TRBV7-2
CDR3 DNA: TGTGCCAGCAGCTTTTTTCTTAGGTTGCGGGAGAGCACAGATACGCAGTATTTT
CDR3 protein: CASSFFLRLRESTDTQYF

clone size: .
J gene: TRBJ2-7
D gene: TRBD2
V gene: TRBV6-5
CDR3 DNA: TGTGCCAGCAAAATTCTAGCGGGAGAGGGACACGAGCAGTACTTC
CDR3 protein: CASKILAGEGHEQYF

clone size: .
J gene: TRBJ2-3
D gene: .
V gene: TRBV3-1
CDR3 DNA: TGTGCCAGCAGCCAAGATCATCTGGGATCCTCCACAGATACGCAGTATTTT
CDR3 protein: CASSQDHLGSSTDTQYF

clone size: few
J gene: TRBJ2-1
D gene: TRBD2
V gene: TRBV7-2
CDR3 DNA: TGTGCCAGCAGCTTATTTGGAAGCGCCCGGGGACTAGCGGGAGGGTTCTCCTACAATGAGCAGTTCTTC
CDR3 protein: CASSLFGSARGLAGGFSYNEQFF

clone size: .
J gene: TRBJ2-5
D gene: .
V gene: TRBV19
CDR3 DNA: TGTGCCAGTAGTAGCGGTGGCAGGGTGGGGGAGACCCAGTACTTC
CDR3 protein: CASSSGGRVGETQYF

clone size: many
J gene: TRBJ2-2
D gene: .
V gene: TRBV7-3
CDR3 DNA: TGTGCCAGCAGCTTAAACGCGGTCACCGGGGAGCTGTTTTTT
CDR3 protein: CASSLNAVTGELFF

clone size: .
J gene: TRBJ2-3
D gene: TRBD2
V gene: TRBV7-9
CDR3 DNA: TGTGCCAGCAGCTTAGAGGGACTAGCGGGATCTACGCAGTATTTT
CDR3 protein: CASSLEGLAGSTQYF

clone size: .
J gene: TRBJ2-7
D gene: TRBD1
V gene: TRBV29-1
CDR3 DNA: TGCAGCTTGGTACCGGGACAGGGATCCTACGAGCAGTACTTC
CDR3 protein: CSLVPGQGSYEQYF

clone size: few
J gene: TRBJ2-4
D gene: .
V gene: TRBV30
CDR3 DNA: TGTGCCTGGAGAAGTAGAGTGGAACTTACGAACATTCAGTACTTC
CDR3 protein: CAWRSRVELTNIQYF

clone size: .
J gene: TRBJ2-4
D gene: .
V gene: TRBV15
CDR3 DNA: TGTGCCACCAGCAGAGAAGATACCTGGTCCGACATTCAGTACTTC
CDR3 protein: CATSREDTWSDIQYF

clone size: many
J gene: TRBJ1-1
D gene: .
V gene: TRBV6-6
CDR3 DNA: TGTGCCAGCAGTCCGGACCGCCCCGGCTGGGCTTTCTTT
CDR3 protein: CASSPDRPGWAFF

clone size: .
J gene: TRBJ2-2
D gene: TRBD2
V gene: TRBV27
CDR3 DNA: TGTGCCGTCGGGGGGGCCCCCGGGGAGCTGTTTTTT
CDR3 protein: CAVGGAPGELFF

clone size: few
J gene: TRBJ2-3
D gene: .
V gene: TRBV5-6
CDR3 DNA: TGTGCCAGCAGCCCCGTTGACGGGATTTCCACAGATACGCAGTATTTT
CDR3 protein: CASSPVDGISTDTQYF

clone size: .
J gene: TRBJ2-1
D gene: TRBD2
V gene: TRBV4-3
CDR3 DNA: TGCGCCAGCAGCCAAGGGTGGACTAGCGCCTACAATGAGCAGTTCTTC
CDR3 protein: CASSQGWTSAYNEQFF

clone size: .
J gene: TRBJ1-4
D gene: .
V gene: TRBV5-1
CDR3 DNA: TGCGCCAGCAGCAGACAGAGCTCCGGGAATGAAAAACTGTTTTTT
CDR3 protein: CASSRQSSGNEKLFF

clone size: .
J gene: TRBJ2-6
D gene: .
V gene: TRBV29-1
CDR3 DNA: TGCAGCGCGGCGGGCTCTGGGGCCAACGTCCTGACTTTC
CDR3 protein: CSAAGSGANVLTF

clone size: few
J gene: TRBJ2-1
D gene: TRBD2
V gene: TRBV10-3
CDR3 DNA: TGTGCCATCAGTGACCCGGGACTAGCGGGAGGGCCCCCCTACAATGAGCAGTTCTTC
CDR3 protein: CAISDPGLAGGPPYNEQFF

clone size: few
J gene: TRBJ1-2
D gene: .
V gene: TRBV12-3/TRBV12-4
CDR3 DNA: TGTGCCAGCAGTTTTAGACAGGCCAATAACTATGGCTACACCTTC
CDR3 protein: CASSFRQANNYGYTF

clone size: few
J gene: TRBJ1-1
D gene: TRBD1
V gene: TRBV24-1
CDR3 DNA: TGTGCCACCAGTGATCTACCGGGACAGGGGGAGGACACTGAAGCTTTCTTT
CDR3 protein: CATSDLPGQGEDTEAFF

clone size: many
J gene: TRBJ2-6
D gene: TRBD1
V gene: TRBV24-1
CDR3 DNA: TGTGCCACCAGCCCCGACAGGGCTGGGGCCAACGTCCTGACTTTC
CDR3 protein: CATSPDRAGANVLTF

clone size: .
J gene: TRBJ2-5
D gene: .
V gene: TRBV7-9
CDR3 DNA: TGTGCCAGCAGCCCGATGCAGAGGGAGACCCAGTACTTC
CDR3 protein: CASSPMQRETQYF

clone size: .
J gene: TRBJ1-2
D gene: .
V gene: TRBV12-3/TRBV12-4
CDR3 DNA: TGTGCCAGCAGTCGATCCTTCCCCTTAGCTAACTATGGCTACACCTTC
CDR3 protein: CASSRSFPLANYGYTF

clone size: .
J gene: TRBJ2-1
D gene: .
V gene: TRBV12-3/TRBV12-4
CDR3 DNA: TGTGCCAGCAGTTTTGAGGTTGCAGGTGAGGTCAATGAGCAGTTCTTC
CDR3 protein: CASSFEVAGEVNEQFF

clone size: .
J gene: TRBJ1-2
D gene: .
V gene: TRBV4-2
CDR3 DNA: TGTGCCAGCAGCCAAGAGAATACAGGGTCTCGTGGCTACACCTTC
CDR3 protein: CASSQENTGSRGYTF

clone size: .
J gene: TRBJ2-7
D gene: .
V gene: TRBV24-1
CDR3 DNA: TGTGCCACCCAGGCCACTACAAACTACGAGCAGTACTTC
CDR3 protein: CATQATTNYEQYF

clone size: few
J gene: TRBJ2-1
D gene: .
V gene: TRBV7-2
CDR3 DNA: TGTGCCAGCAGCTCGGACTCCACTAATGAGCAGTTCTTC
CDR3 protein: CASSSDSTNEQFF

clone size: .
J gene: TRBJ2-2
D gene: TRBD1
V gene: TRBV18
CDR3 DNA: TGTGCCAGCTCACCCAGGACAGGGAGCGTTGCCGGGGAGCTGTTTTTT
CDR3 protein: CASSPRTGSVAGELFF

clone size: few
J gene: TRBJ2-6
D gene: .
V gene: TRBV9
CDR3 DNA: TGTGCCAGCAGCCGCGACAGCATCTCTGGGGCCAACGTCCTGACTTTC
CDR3 protein: CASSRDSISGANVLTF

clone size: few
J gene: TRBJ2-7
D gene: .
V gene: TRBV12-3/TRBV12-4
CDR3 DNA: TGTGCCAGCAGTTTAGCCCCGGACACCGGGGAGGACTTC
CDR3 protein: CASSLAPDTGEDF

clone size: many
J gene: TRBJ2-3
D gene: TRBD2
V gene: TRBV5-1
CDR3 DNA: TGCGCCAGCAGCCCGTCTAGCGGGGGGACTAGCACAGATACGCAGTATTTT
CDR3 protein: CASSPSSGGTSTDTQYF

clone size: .
J gene: TRBJ2-7
D gene: TRBD1
V gene: TRBV15
CDR3 DNA: TGTGCCACCAGCAGTTGGGACAGCGGAGGCGAGCAGTACTTC
CDR3 protein: CATSSWDSGGEQYF

clone size: few
J gene: TRBJ2-3
D gene: TRBD1
V gene: TRBV5-1
CDR3 DNA: TGCGCCAGCAGCTTGGCAGGGGGCGCCTCAGATACGCAGTATTTT
CDR3 protein: CASSLAGGASDTQYF

clone size: .
J gene: TRBJ2-1
D gene: .
V gene: TRBV25-1
CDR3 DNA: TGTGCCAGCCGAACCCCGGTGGGCTACCCTGAGCAGTTCTTC
CDR3 protein: CASRTPVGYPEQFF

clone size: .
J gene: TRBJ1-1
D gene: .
V gene: TRBV20-1
CDR3 DNA: TGCAGTGCTAGAGATCCCAGGGCGAACACTGAAGCTTTCTTT
CDR3 protein: CSARDPRANTEAFF

clone size: many
J gene: TRBJ2-2
D gene: TRBD2
V gene: TRBV4-2
CDR3 DNA: TGTGCCAGCAGCCCCGGGGGGGCGAACACCGGGGAGCTGTTTTTT
CDR3 protein: CASSPGGANTGELFF

clone size: few
J gene: TRBJ2-7
D gene: .
V gene: TRBV5-1
CDR3 DNA: TGCGCCAGCAGCCAAACAGTGGCCGGGAAGGAGCAGTACTTC
CDR3 protein: CASSQTVAGKEQYF

clone size: .
J gene: TRBJ1-1
D gene: .
V gene: TRBV9
CDR3 DNA: TGTGCCAGCAGCGAGGGGACGTGGGGTGGGGACACTGAAGCTTTCTTT
CDR3 protein: CASSEGTWGGDTEAFF

clone size: few
J gene: TRBJ2-5
D gene: TRBD1
V gene: TRBV7-6
CDR3 DNA: TGTGCCAGCAGCCGACAGGGTGTTTGGGGAGAGACCCAGTACTTC
CDR3 protein: CASSRQGVWGETQYF

clone size: many
J gene: TRBJ2-7
D gene: TRBD2
V gene: TRBV6-2/TRBV6-3
CDR3 DNA: TGTGCCAGCAGTTACCCAGCGGGGGGTCGGGACGAGCAGTACTTC
CDR3 protein: CASSYPAGGRDEQYF

clone size: .
J gene: TRBJ1-6
D gene: .
V gene: TRBV28
CDR3 DNA: TGTGCCAGCAGTGCCCAGGGCTCCTATAATTCACCCCTCCACTTT
CDR3 protein: CASSAQGSYNSPLHF